This T cell receptor (beta chain) was captured by sequencing in a study of response to subunit inactivated influenza vaccine. Points from the study as a whole: Each seasonal influenza vaccination, the authors suggested, recruits few new T cells.

Via MiXCR, TCRdb re-called the RT-PCR reads, giving one row per CDR3 protein. The sample has more than 700,000 distinct CDR3 sequences, 21% seen once. This CDR3 region has 13 residues. Deletions cut 5 bases from V and 5 bases from J, with 12 bases between. CDR1 and CDR2 (germline): SGHVS, FQNEAQ. Comment on this clonotype: Its antigen is not identified.

The clonotype comes from a man between 50 and 59 years old who received an inactivated influenza vaccine. This rearrangement joins TRBV7-8 to TRBJ1-1; no clear D. Sample: PBMCs from blood, taken approximately 5 days after vaccination. Here the CDR3 reads CASSRRLWTEAFF. CDR3 nucleotides: TGTGCCAGCAGCCGAAGATTGTGGACTGAAGCTTTCTTT.